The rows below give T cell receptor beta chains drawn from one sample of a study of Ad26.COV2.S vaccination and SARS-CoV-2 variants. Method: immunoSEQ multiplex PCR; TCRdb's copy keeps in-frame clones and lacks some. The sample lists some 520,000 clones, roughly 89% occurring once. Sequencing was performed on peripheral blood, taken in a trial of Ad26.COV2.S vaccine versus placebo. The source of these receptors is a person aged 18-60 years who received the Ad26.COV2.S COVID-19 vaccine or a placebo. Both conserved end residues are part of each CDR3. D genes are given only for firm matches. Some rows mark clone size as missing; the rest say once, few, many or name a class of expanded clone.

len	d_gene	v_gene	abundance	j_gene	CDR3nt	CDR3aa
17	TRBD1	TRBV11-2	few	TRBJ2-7	TGTGCCAGCAGCTTAGAAGGACTGGGGACAGCATTCTACGAGCAGTACTTC	CASSLEGLGTAFYEQYF
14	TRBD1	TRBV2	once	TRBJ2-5	TGTGCCAGCCCAGGGGGCCCCCTACAAGAGACCCAGTACTTC	CASPGGPLQETQYF
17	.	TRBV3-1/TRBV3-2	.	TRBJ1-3	TGTGCCAGCAGCCAAGTTTTCACAGGCAGCTCTGGAAACACCATATATTTT	CASSQVFTGSSGNTIYF
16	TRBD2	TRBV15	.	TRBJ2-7	TGTGCCACCAGCAGGGGACTAGCGGGAGCGTCCTACGAGCAGTACTTC	CATSRGLAGASYEQYF
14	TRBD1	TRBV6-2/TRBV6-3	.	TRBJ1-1	TGTGCCAGCAGTTGGGACAGGGAGATATCCGAAGCTTTCTTT	CASSWDREISEAFF
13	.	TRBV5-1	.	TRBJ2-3	TGCGCCAGCAGCTTGGGGTTAGGGGATACGCAGTATTTT	CASSLGLGDTQYF
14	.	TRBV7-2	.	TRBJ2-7	TGTGCCAGCAGCTTATCGCGGAGCTCCTACGAGCAGTACTTC	CASSLSRSSYEQYF
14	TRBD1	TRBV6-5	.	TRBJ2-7	TGTGCCAGCAGTTCGGACAGGGCATCCTACGAGCAGTACTTC	CASSSDRASYEQYF
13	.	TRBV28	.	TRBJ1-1	TGTGCCAGCTCGGGGCGACTGAACACTGAAGCTTTCTTT	CASSGRLNTEAFF
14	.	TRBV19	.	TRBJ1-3	TGTGCCAGTGGTCCAAGTTTGGCTGGAAACACCATATATTTT	CASGPSLAGNTIYF
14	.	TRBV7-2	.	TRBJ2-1	TGTGCCAGCAGCTTAGTCCGGGACTCCCGAAAGCAGTTCTTC	CASSLVRDSRKQFF
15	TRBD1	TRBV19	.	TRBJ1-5	TGTGCCAGTAGCGGATCGGGACAGGGAAATCAGCCCCAGCATTTT	CASSGSGQGNQPQHF
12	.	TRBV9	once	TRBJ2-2	TGTGCCAGCAGCGTAGCTGAAGGGGAGCTGTTTTTT	CASSVAEGELFF
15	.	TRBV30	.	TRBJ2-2	TGTGCCTGGAGTACCCCGGACAGGAACACCGGGGAGCTGTTTTTT	CAWSTPDRNTGELFF
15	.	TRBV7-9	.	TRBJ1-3	TGTGCCAGCAGCTTAGATGGGTCCTCTGGAAACACCATATATTTT	CASSLDGSSGNTIYF
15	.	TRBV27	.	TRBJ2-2	TGTGCCAGCAGTTTTAGCGGCCAGAACACCGGGGAGCTGTTTTTT	CASSFSGQNTGELFF
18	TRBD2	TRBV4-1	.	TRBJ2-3	TGCGCCAGCAGCCAAGATGGTCCCACTACTAGCGGGACGCATACGCAGTATTTT	CASSQDGPTTSGTHTQYF
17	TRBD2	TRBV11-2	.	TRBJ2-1	TGTGCCAGCAGCGGAACCCTAGCGGGAATAGGGTTCAATGAGCAGTTCTTC	CASSGTLAGIGFNEQFF
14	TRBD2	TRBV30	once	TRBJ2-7	TGTGCCTGGAGTGTATGGACTAGCGGCTACGAGCAGTACTTC	CAWSVWTSGYEQYF
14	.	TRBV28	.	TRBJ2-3	TGTGCCACCTTGGTGGGGGCGTTTAAGGATACGCAGTATTTT	CATLVGAFKDTQYF
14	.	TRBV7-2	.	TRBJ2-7	TGTGCCAGCAGCTCCCCCCAGGCCTACTACGAGCAGTACTTC	CASSSPQAYYEQYF
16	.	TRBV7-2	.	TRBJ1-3	TGTGCCAGCAGCTTAGCATGGCAGTACTCTGGAAACACCATATATTTT	CASSLAWQYSGNTIYF
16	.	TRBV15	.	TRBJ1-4	TGTGCCACCAGCAGAGATGGCGGGGTAAGAGGTGAAAAACTGTTTTTT	CATSRDGGVRGEKLFF
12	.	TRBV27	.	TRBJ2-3	TGTGATAATCACGGAATCACAGATACGCAGTATTTT	CDNHGITDTQYF
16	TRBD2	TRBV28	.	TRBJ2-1	TGTGCCAGCAGTTTTTTTCAAGGACTAGCGCACAATGAGCAGTTCTTC	CASSFFQGLAHNEQFF
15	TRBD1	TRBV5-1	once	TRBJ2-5	TGCGCCAGCAGCTTGGGGGACAGAGACCAAGAGACCCAGTACTTC	CASSLGDRDQETQYF
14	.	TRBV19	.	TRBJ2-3	TGTGCCAGTAGCTACCTTGCGGGCACAGATACGCAGTATTTT	CASSYLAGTDTQYF
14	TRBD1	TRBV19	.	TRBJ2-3	TGTGCCAGTAGTCTCGGACAGGGCACAGATACGCAGTATTTT	CASSLGQGTDTQYF
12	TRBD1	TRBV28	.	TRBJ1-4	TGTGCCAGCGGACAGGTTGGGGAAAAACTGTTTTTT	CASGQVGEKLFF
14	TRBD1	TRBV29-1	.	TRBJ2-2	TGCAGCTATACCAGGGGGCCTGGCACCGGGGAGCTGTTTTTT	CSYTRGPGTGELFF
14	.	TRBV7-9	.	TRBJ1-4	TGTGCCAGCAGCTTACCGGGCCAAAATGAAAAACTGTTTTTT	CASSLPGQNEKLFF
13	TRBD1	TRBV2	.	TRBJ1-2	TGTGCCAGCGGGGACAGCCTTAACTATGGCTACACCTTC	CASGDSLNYGYTF